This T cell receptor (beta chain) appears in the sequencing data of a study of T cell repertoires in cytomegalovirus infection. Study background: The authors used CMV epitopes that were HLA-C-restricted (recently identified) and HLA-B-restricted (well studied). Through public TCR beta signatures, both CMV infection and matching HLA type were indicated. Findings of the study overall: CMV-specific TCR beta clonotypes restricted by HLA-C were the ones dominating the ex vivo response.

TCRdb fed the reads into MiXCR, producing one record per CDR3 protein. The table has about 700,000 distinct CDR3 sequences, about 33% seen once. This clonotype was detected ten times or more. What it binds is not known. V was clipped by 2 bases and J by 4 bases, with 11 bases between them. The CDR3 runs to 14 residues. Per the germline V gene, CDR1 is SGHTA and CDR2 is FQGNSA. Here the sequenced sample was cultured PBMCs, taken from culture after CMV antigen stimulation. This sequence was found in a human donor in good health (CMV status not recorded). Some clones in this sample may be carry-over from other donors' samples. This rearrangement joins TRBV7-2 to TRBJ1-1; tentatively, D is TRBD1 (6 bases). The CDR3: CASSLLQGSTEAFF. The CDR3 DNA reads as TGTGCCAGCAGCTTACTTCAGGGGAGCACTGAAGCTTTCTTT.